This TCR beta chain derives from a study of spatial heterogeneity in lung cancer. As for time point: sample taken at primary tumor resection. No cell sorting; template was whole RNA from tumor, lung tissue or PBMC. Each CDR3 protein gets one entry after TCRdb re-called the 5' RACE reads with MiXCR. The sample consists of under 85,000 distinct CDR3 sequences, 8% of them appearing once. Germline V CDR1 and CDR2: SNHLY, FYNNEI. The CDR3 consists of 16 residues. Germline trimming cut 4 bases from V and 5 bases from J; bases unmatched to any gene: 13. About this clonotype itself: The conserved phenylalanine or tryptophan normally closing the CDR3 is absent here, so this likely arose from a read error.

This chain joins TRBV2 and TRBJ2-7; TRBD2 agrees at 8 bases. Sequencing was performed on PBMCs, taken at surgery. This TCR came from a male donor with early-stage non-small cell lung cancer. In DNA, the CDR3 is TGTGCCAGCAGTGGCCGAGGCAGCGGGAGTACCCACGAGCAGTACATC. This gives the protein CASSGRGSGSTHEQYI.